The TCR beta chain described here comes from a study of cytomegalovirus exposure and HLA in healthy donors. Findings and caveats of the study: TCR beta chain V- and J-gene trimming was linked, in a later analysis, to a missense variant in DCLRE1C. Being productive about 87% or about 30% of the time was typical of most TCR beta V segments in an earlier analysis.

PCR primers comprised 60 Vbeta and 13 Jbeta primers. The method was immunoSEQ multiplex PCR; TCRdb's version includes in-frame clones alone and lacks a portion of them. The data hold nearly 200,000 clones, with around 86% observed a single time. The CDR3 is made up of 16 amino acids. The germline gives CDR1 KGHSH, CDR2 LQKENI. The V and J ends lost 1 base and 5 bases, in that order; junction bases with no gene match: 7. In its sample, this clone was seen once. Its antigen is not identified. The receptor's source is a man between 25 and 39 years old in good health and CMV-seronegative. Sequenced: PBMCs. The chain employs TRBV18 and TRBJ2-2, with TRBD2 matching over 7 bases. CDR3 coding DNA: TGTGCCAGCTCACCACTCGGGCTAGCGGATACCGGGGAGCTGTTTTTT. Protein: CASSPLGLADTGELFF.